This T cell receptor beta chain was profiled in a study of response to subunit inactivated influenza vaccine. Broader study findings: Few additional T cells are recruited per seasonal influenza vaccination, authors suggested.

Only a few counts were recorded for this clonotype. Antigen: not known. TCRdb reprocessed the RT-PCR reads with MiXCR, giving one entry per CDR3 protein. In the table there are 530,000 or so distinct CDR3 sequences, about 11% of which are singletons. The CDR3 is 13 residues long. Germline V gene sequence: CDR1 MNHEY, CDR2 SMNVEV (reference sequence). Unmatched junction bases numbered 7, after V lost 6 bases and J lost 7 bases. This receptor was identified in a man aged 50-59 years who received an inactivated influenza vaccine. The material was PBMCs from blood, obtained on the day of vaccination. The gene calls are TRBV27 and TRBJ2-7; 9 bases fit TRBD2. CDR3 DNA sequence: TGTGCCAGCAGGGTAGCGGGAGAGCCGGAGCAGTACTTC. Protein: CASRVAGEPEQYF.